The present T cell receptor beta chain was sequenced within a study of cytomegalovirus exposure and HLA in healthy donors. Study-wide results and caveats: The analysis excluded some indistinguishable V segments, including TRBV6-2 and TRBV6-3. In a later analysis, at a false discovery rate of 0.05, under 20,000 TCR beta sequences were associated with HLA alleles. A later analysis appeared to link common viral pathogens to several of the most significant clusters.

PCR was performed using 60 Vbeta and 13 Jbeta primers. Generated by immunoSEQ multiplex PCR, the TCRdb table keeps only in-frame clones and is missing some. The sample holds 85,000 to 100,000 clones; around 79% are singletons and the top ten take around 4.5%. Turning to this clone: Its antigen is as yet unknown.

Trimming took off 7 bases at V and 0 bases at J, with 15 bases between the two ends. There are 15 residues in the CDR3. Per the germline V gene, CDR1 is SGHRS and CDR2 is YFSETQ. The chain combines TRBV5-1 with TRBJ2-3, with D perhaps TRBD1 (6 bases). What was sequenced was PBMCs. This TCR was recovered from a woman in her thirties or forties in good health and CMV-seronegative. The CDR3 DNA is TGCGCCAGCGAATTGGGGGCCAGCAGCACAGATACGCAGTATTTT. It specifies CASELGASSTDTQYF.